Presented here are 5 T cell receptor beta chains from one specimen sequenced in a study of T-cell reconstitution after alpha-beta-depleted transplantation in children. Preparation of the TCRbeta library involved a method that used unique molecular identifiers. TCRdb reprocessed the PCR reads via MiXCR and lists one record per CDR3 protein. The table records about 72,000 distinct CDR3 sequences, about 7% of them present only once. The source material was PBMCs from the stem cell graft donor, sampled from the stem cell graft. These receptors originate from a human donor who donated a stem cell graft to a child with acute lymphoblastic leukemia.

This clonotype was seen more than once but under ten times. J is TRBJ1-2 and V is TRBV19, with 9 bases identical to TRBD1. Per the germline V gene, CDR1 is LNHDA and CDR2 is SQIVND (reference sequence). V gave up 6 bases and J gave up 6 bases; unmatched junction bases: 14. The CDR3 has 16 residues. CDR3 residues: CASRPALMGQGNGYTF. The CDR3 DNA is TGTGCCAGTAGACCGGCCCTGATGGGACAGGGTAATGGCTACACCTTC.

This clonotype was seen many times. At one boundary the junction diverges from the germline segment, which might be a read error. The gene calls are TRBV3-1 and TRBJ2-1; 9 nucleotides agree with TRBD1. CDR1 is LGHDT and CDR2 is YNNKEL in the germline V gene (reference sequence). CDR3 length: 17 residues. As DNA, the CDR3 is TGTGCCAGCAGCCATAGTGGAGGACAGGGGTCTCGCAATGATCAGTTCTTC. It encodes CASSHSGGQGSRNDQFF.

The table lists this clonotype with many counts. V usage is TRBV5-1 and J usage is TRBJ1-4; a possible D gene is TRBD1 (5 bases). Per germline, CDR1 SGHRS and CDR2 YFSETQ. The CDR3 loop spans 15 amino acids. Trimming removed 3 bases from V and 6 bases from J, with 15 bases in between. The CDR3 is CASSSSGTEHEKLFF. CDR3 in DNA: TGCGCCAGCAGCTCCTCCGGGACCGAGCATGAAAAACTGTTTTTT.

There are many counts of this clonotype. The chain recombines TRBV5-1 with TRBJ2-5; D possibly corresponds to TRBD1 (7 bases). V lost 0 bases and J lost 2, with 14 bases in between. Germline CDR1 reads SGHRS; CDR2 reads YFSETQ. The CDR3 totals 16 residues. The CDR3 region has the DNA TGCGCCAGCAGCTTGGCCGGAGGGGGCCCTCAAGAGACCCAGTACTTC. This sequence encodes CASSLAGGGPQETQYF.

This clonotype was seen ten or more times. V is TRBV20-1 and J is TRBJ2-7, with D perhaps TRBD1 (6 bases). The CDR3 consists of 14 residues. V lost 4 bases and J lost 0, with 13 bases in between. CDR1 and CDR2 (germline): DFQATT, SNEGSKA (reference sequence). This chain's CDR3 is CSAISGQISYEQYF. The CDR3 bases are TGCAGTGCTATTTCCGGACAGATCTCCTACGAGCAGTACTTC.